The clone carrying this T cell receptor beta chain was recorded many times. TCRdb recomputed calls from the RT-PCR reads with MiXCR, one row per CDR3 protein. The repertoire has about 500,000 distinct CDR3 sequences, 15% to 20% of them found once; the top ten carry roughly 3.1%. The data belong to a study of response to subunit inactivated influenza vaccine. CDR1 and CDR2 from the germline V gene are SGHVS and FQNEAQ. The CDR3 has 14 residues. Between the trimmed V and J ends, which lost 7 bases and 1 base, there was a span of 12 bases. This receptor was identified in a man between 50 and 69 years old who received an inactivated influenza vaccine. J is TRBJ2-3 and V is TRBV7-8, with TRBD2 as a possible D gene (5 bases). Sequenced material: CD4+ T cells sorted from PBMCs, taken roughly 24 months after vaccination. The DNA of the CDR3 is TGTGCCAGCAAGAGGGAGCCTCGCACAGATACGCAGTATTTT. Its translation is CASKREPRTDTQYF.